Listed below are T cell receptor beta chains from one sample, sequenced in a study of blood T cells in healthy people across ages. TCRdb reanalysed the 5' RACE reads using MiXCR and keeps one entry per CDR3 protein. The sample records more than 750,000 distinct CDR3 sequences, around 29% being singletons. The sample also formed part of further work on T cells of mothers and their children.

Input material: blood. These receptors came from a woman aged 40 to 50 in good health. CDR3s include the opening cysteine and the closing phenylalanine or tryptophan. A D gene is named only where the DNA matches it firmly. Clone size is shown for a subset of rows, as once, few, many or a class of expanded clone.

clone size,J gene,V gene,D gene,CDR3 DNA,CDR3 protein
many,TRBJ2-1,TRBV29-1,TRBD2,TGCAGCGTAAGATCGCTAGCGGGAGATAATGAGCAGTTCTTC,CSVRSLAGDNEQFF
few,TRBJ1-2,TRBV2,TRBD1,TGTGCCAGCAGTGAAGCCGCAGGGGGCTATGGCTACACCTTC,CASSEAAGGYGYTF
NA,TRBJ2-7,TRBV2,TRBD2,TGTGCCAGCGGGGGGGGACTGGTTAGTGGGCAGTACTTC,CASGGGLVSGQYF
NA,TRBJ2-3,TRBV11-3,NA,TGTGCCAGCAGCCAGCTTAGGAGCGTGGATGCGCAGTATTTT,CASSQLRSVDAQYF
NA,TRBJ2-3,TRBV6-2/TRBV6-3,TRBD2,TGTGCCACCCGTGATAGCGGGGGGGCCTCAGATACGCAGTATTTT,CATRDSGGASDTQYF
few,TRBJ2-7,TRBV20-1,TRBD1,TGCAGTGTGAAACCCCGGGACAGGCCATCCTACGAGCAGTACTTC,CSVKPRDRPSYEQYF
many,TRBJ1-2,TRBV29-1,NA,TGCAGCGTTGTTTCAGGGGTCTATGGCTACACCTTC,CSVVSGVYGYTF
NA,TRBJ1-5,TRBV12-3/TRBV12-4,NA,TGTGCCAGCAGTTTCTTAGTAGGGGGAGGCAATCAGCCCCAGCATTTT,CASSFLVGGGNQPQHF
NA,TRBJ2-3,TRBV7-2,TRBD2,TGTGCCAGCAGCTTAGCGTGGTCGGGGGGAGATATGCAGTATTTT,CASSLAWSGGDMQYF
NA,TRBJ2-3,TRBV4-2,TRBD1,TGTGCCAGCAGCCAAGATCAGGGACAGGGGGCTCGAGATACGCAGTATTTT,CASSQDQGQGARDTQYF
many,TRBJ2-1,TRBV9,TRBD2,TGTGCCAGCAGCGCAACGCGGGGGGGCCCTTACAATGAGCAGTTCTTC,CASSATRGGPYNEQFF
many,TRBJ1-2,TRBV5-6,TRBD1,TGTGCCAGCAGCTTGGGACAGGGGAGGCCATATGGCTACACCTTC,CASSLGQGRPYGYTF
many,TRBJ1-5,TRBV12-3/TRBV12-4,NA,TGTGCCAGCAGTCAGGGTTTTGGGCAGCCCCAGCATTTT,CASSQGFGQPQHF
few,TRBJ2-7,TRBV29-1,NA,TGCAGCGTTGAAGGACAGACGAACGAGCAGTACTTC,CSVEGQTNEQYF
once,TRBJ2-5,TRBV4-2,NA,TGTGCCAGCAGCTCTTTATGGAGGGGGGCCCAAGAGACCCAGTACTTC,CASSSLWRGAQETQYF
many,TRBJ1-2,TRBV7-2,NA,TGTGCCAGCAGCTTAGGACAGTCCTTTACGTATGGCTACACCTTC,CASSLGQSFTYGYTF
many,TRBJ1-2,TRBV3-1,NA,TGTGCCAGCAGCCACCCGACTAACTATGGCTACACCTTC,CASSHPTNYGYTF
few,TRBJ2-7,TRBV5-4,TRBD1,TGTGCCAGCAGCTTTGCAGGGGGCGTTTACGAGCAGTACTTC,CASSFAGGVYEQYF
NA,TRBJ1-6,TRBV5-1,NA,TGCGCCAGCAGGGAAGTTGTGAATTCACCCCTCCACTTT,CASREVVNSPLHF
many,TRBJ2-7,TRBV12-3/TRBV12-4,TRBD2,TGTGCCAGCAGTGTGGGACTAGCGGGCGAGCAGTACTTC,CASSVGLAGEQYF
NA,TRBJ2-1,TRBV5-6,TRBD2,TGTACCAGCAGCGCCGGGACTAGCGGGTACAATGAGCAGTTCTTC,CTSSAGTSGYNEQFF
NA,TRBJ2-3,TRBV12-3/TRBV12-4,NA,TGTGCCAGCAGTCCCACCCGAGTGAGTCCAGATACGCAGTATTTT,CASSPTRVSPDTQYF
NA,TRBJ1-5,TRBV12-3/TRBV12-4,TRBD1,TGTACCAGCAGCCCGGGACAGGGGGCGAGTCAGCCCCAGCATTTT,CTSSPGQGASQPQHF
few,TRBJ2-3,TRBV24-1,NA,TGTGCCACCAGCGTCCGGGATACGCAGTATTTT,CATSVRDTQYF
many,TRBJ1-1,TRBV20-1,NA,TGCAGTGCTAGGTCCACCCAGGACAGCCGGGGAGGGCTGATTCGACTCTGGGACACTGAAGCTTTCTTT,CSARSTQDSRGGLIRLWDTEAFF
many,TRBJ2-7,TRBV29-1,TRBD2,TGCAGCGTGAATAGCGGGGCAGACTACGAGCAGTACTTC,CSVNSGADYEQYF
few,TRBJ2-3,TRBV12-3/TRBV12-4,NA,TGTGCCATCGGGGCAGATACGCAGTATTTT,CAIGADTQYF
few,TRBJ1-5,TRBV15,NA,TGTGCCACCAGCAGAGATCGAGAGGGGGATAGCAATCAGCCCCAGCATTTT,CATSRDREGDSNQPQHF
few,TRBJ2-7,TRBV28,TRBD2,TGTGCCAGCAGTGTCTTAGCGGGGGGGCTCCACGAGCAGTACTTC,CASSVLAGGLHEQYF
NA,TRBJ1-1,TRBV7-9,NA,TGTGCCAGCGGAGGGTCCTCGACTGAAGCTTTCTTT,CASGGSSTEAFF
NA,TRBJ1-1,TRBV5-1,TRBD1,TGCGCCAGCAGCCCTTCGTGGGACAGAGCGAACACTGAAGCTTTCTTT,CASSPSWDRANTEAFF
few,TRBJ2-1,TRBV6-1,NA,TGTGCCAGCAGTGAGTCCCTTCGGGGTTCCTACAATGAGCAGTTCTTC,CASSESLRGSYNEQFF
NA,TRBJ2-7,TRBV4-3,TRBD2,TGCGCCAGCAGCCAGGGACTAGCGGGAGGGGGAGAGCAGTACTTC,CASSQGLAGGGEQYF
few,TRBJ1-5,TRBV7-9,NA,TGTGCCAGCAGCTTAGAAGAGTACAATCAGCCCCAGCATTTT,CASSLEEYNQPQHF
few,TRBJ2-7,TRBV9,NA,TGTGCCAGCAGCCCCCAAGGGTACGGGAGCTCCTACAATGAGCAGTACTTC,CASSPQGYGSSYNEQYF
many,TRBJ2-7,TRBV28,NA,TGTGCCAGCAGGTTGGGGGGCTACGAGCAGTACTTC,CASRLGGYEQYF
many,TRBJ2-7,TRBV27,TRBD1,TGTGCCAGCAGTTCCAGGGACAGATACTACGAGCAGTACTTC,CASSSRDRYYEQYF
once,TRBJ2-4,TRBV3-1,TRBD2,TGTGCTAGCAGCCAAGATGGGCAGCGGGGGGGCTACAATGAGCAGTACTTC,CASSQDGQRGGYNEQYF
many,TRBJ2-5,TRBV29-1,TRBD1,TGCAGCGTACGGACAGGGAGTGAGACCCAGTACTTC,CSVRTGSETQYF
NA,TRBJ2-3,TRBV20-1,NA,TGCAGTGCTAGACGAAGCACAGATACGCAGTATTTT,CSARRSTDTQYF
few,TRBJ2-5,TRBV7-2,TRBD2,TGTGCCAGCAGCTTAGTAGCGGGGGGGCCGCAAGAGACCCAGTACTTC,CASSLVAGGPQETQYF
many,TRBJ2-5,TRBV7-6,TRBD2,TGTGCCAGCAGCTTACTAGCGGGGACCCAAGAGACCCAGTACTTC,CASSLLAGTQETQYF
NA,TRBJ1-2,TRBV5-1,TRBD1,TGCGCCAGCAGCTTGGAACCCACAGGGGTCTATGGCTACACCTTC,CASSLEPTGVYGYTF
few,TRBJ2-2,TRBV6-4,NA,TGTGCCAGCAGTGGACAAGCAGGGTTACGTAACGGGGAGCTGTTTTTT,CASSGQAGLRNGELFF
many,TRBJ1-1,TRBV6-4,NA,TGTGCCAGCAGGCGTACTTTCCTGACAGACACTGAAGCTTTCTTT,CASRRTFLTDTEAFF
many,TRBJ2-4,TRBV7-8,TRBD1,TGTGCCACCTCAACGGAGACAGGGGCCAAAAACATTCAGTACTTC,CATSTETGAKNIQYF
many,TRBJ1-1,TRBV6-1,TRBD1,TGTGCCAGCAGGCGACAGGGGTGGGTCACTGAAGCTTTCTTT,CASRRQGWVTEAFF
NA,TRBJ1-6,TRBV15,NA,TGTGCCGCCAGCAGCGACCGGAGCTCCTATAATTCACCCCTCCACTTT,CAASSDRSSYNSPLHF